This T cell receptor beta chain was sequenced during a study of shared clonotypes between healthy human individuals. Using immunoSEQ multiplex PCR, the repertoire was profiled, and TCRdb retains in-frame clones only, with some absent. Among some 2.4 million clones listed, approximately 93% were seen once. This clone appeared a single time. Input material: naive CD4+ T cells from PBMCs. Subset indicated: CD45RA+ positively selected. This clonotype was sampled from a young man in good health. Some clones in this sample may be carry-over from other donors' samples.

CDR3 sequence reads: CASSLLGPREETQYF. The CDR3 coding sequence is TGCGCCAGCAGCTTGTTAGGCCCAAGGGAAGAGACCCAGTACTTC. This rearrangement joins TRBV5-1 to TRBJ2-5; D gene uncertain. V dropped 1 base and J dropped 3 bases, with 13 bases sitting between them. The CDR3 runs 15 residues. Germline loops: CDR1 SGHRS, CDR2 YFSETQ.